Shown below are 22 T cell receptor beta chains from a single sample sequenced in a study of T cell responses to AZD1222 COVID-19 vaccine. Data came from immunoSEQ multiplex PCR; TCRdb stores just in-frame clones and leaves some out. The table includes around 99,000 clones, approximately 90% detected once. This specimen was peripheral blood, taken 28 days after the second AZD1222 dose. The source is an adult who received the AZD1222 COVID-19 vaccine.

The chain links TRBV28 to TRBJ1-2; the match to TRBD1 covers 7 bases. The germline V gene encodes CDR1 MDHEN and CDR2 SYDVKM. This CDR3 contains 17 residues. Trimming removed 3 bases from V and 3 bases from J; junction bases left unmatched: 13. The CDR3 sequence: CASSLSAQGRGHYGYTF. The CDR3 DNA reads TGTGCCAGCAGTTTGAGCGCCCAGGGGAGGGGGCACTATGGCTACACCTTC.

V gene TRBV14 combines with J gene TRBJ1-2, with D maybe TRBD1 (5 bases). This CDR3 comprises 14 residues. Trimming took 0 bases from V and 4 from J, leaving 9 bases between them. Germline V lookup: CDR1 SGHDN, CDR2 FVKESK. The CDR3 coding sequence is TGTGCCAGCAGCCAAGAAGGGGAGACCTATGGCTACACCTTC. Translating it yields CASSQEGETYGYTF.

This clone was seen only a few times. The CDR3 DNA reads TGTGCCAGCTCACCGCAGGGCCTGGACACTGAAGCTTTCTTT. It is translated as CASSPQGLDTEAFF. V and J are TRBV18 and TRBJ1-1, with D perhaps TRBD1 (5 bases). Trimming left V 3 bases short and J 3 bases short, with 11 bases between. Looked up from germline, CDR1 is KGHSH and CDR2 is LQKENI. This CDR3 comprises 14 residues.

The chain carries TRBV19 and TRBJ2-3, with D maybe TRBD1 (5 bases). The CDR3 loop spans 14 amino acids. The germline gives CDR1 LNHDA, CDR2 SQIVND (reference sequence). Trimming removed 5 bases at V and 5 bases at J, with 14 bases between. As DNA, the CDR3 is TGTGCCAGTAGTCCTCTTTGGGGCAGAGATACGCAGTATTTT. Its protein is CASSPLWGRDTQYF.

CDR3 bases: TGTGCCAGCAGCTCCGAAACTGAAGCTTTCTTT. Translated, it gives CASSSETEAFF. V gene TRBV7-9 combines with J gene TRBJ1-1; D is uncertain. This CDR3 is built from 11 residues. Germline CDR1 is SEHNR and CDR2 is FQNEAQ (reference sequence). Trimming stripped 4 bases from V and 5 bases from J, with 5 bases between.

The V gene is TRBV18, the J gene TRBJ1-5, with no clear D. Trimming left V 2 bases short and J 0 bases short, with 11 bases between. The germline V gene encodes CDR1 KGHSH and CDR2 LQKENI. The length of the CDR3 is 16 residues. CDR3 sequence: CASSPKQEYSNQPQHF. The DNA of the CDR3 is TGTGCCAGCTCACCAAAGCAGGAGTATAGCAATCAGCCCCAGCATTTT.

The J gene is TRBJ2-1, the V gene TRBV10-3; the D gene is possibly TRBD2 (6 bases). Germline V gene sequence: CDR1 ENHRY, CDR2 SYGVKD. There are 14 residues in the CDR3. The V end lost 7 bases, the J end lost 1 base, and 11 bases lay between the germline ends. CDR3 region: CAIKSGQSYNEQFF. The CDR3 DNA reads TGTGCCATCAAAAGCGGGCAGTCCTACAATGAGCAGTTCTTC.

V is TRBV6-5 and J is TRBJ2-6; 7 nucleotides agree with TRBD1. The CDR3 has 15 amino acids. V was pared by 7 bases and J by 0 bases, with 3 bases of the junction left unmatched. Germline V gives CDR1 MNHEY, CDR2 SVGAGI. The CDR3 here is CASTGDSSGANVLTF. CDR3 bases: TGTGCCAGCACCGGGGACAGCTCTGGGGCCAACGTCCTGACTTTC.

The rearrangement links TRBV28 to TRBJ1-2; 7 bases align to TRBD1. Germline V gene sequence: CDR1 MDHEN, CDR2 SYDVKM. This CDR3 has 14 amino acids. With 7 bases clipped from V and 5 bases from J, the junction kept 10 bases outside the gene matches. The CDR3 sequence: CASTFKTGRYGYTF. The DNA for the CDR3 is TGTGCCAGCACCTTTAAGACAGGGCGATATGGCTACACCTTC.

The J gene is TRBJ2-3, the V gene TRBV15; D not resolved. The length of the CDR3 is 16 residues. With 0 bases removed from V and 1 base from J, the gap between germline ends came to 11 bases. Looked up from germline, CDR1 is LNHNV and CDR2 is YYDKDF (reference sequence). CDR3 nucleotide sequence: TGTGCCACCAGCAGAGATCGGGCAGGTGGCACAGATACGCAGTATTTT. Translation gives CATSRDRAGGTDTQYF.

V and J are TRBV24-1 and TRBJ1-2; D unresolved. Germline V lookup: CDR1 KGHDR, CDR2 SFDVKD. V was pared by 4 bases and J by 3 bases, with 8 bases between. The CDR3 consists of 13 residues. CDR3 nucleotides: TGTGCCACCAGTGACTGGAACGACTATGGCTACACCTTC. It translates to CATSDWNDYGYTF.

The chain employs TRBV27 and TRBJ2-5; TRBD2 agrees at 7 bases. CDR1 is MNHEY and CDR2 is SMNVEV in the germline V gene (reference sequence). The V segment lost 3 bases and the J segment 5 bases; nucleotides outside the gene matches: 3. This CDR3 has 13 residues. CDR3 residues: CASSLISGETQYF. The DNA for the CDR3 is TGTGCCAGCAGTTTGATTAGCGGGGAGACCCAGTACTTC.

The J gene is TRBJ1-4, the V gene TRBV30; 7 positions agree with TRBD1. The CDR3 length is 14 residues. The V and J ends lost 2 bases and 8 bases, in that order; junction bases with no gene match: 8. CDR1 GTSNPN and CDR2 SVGIG come from the germline V gene (reference sequence). CDR3 amino acids: CAWSTGQGGEKLFF. DNA of the CDR3: TGTGCCTGGAGTACGGGGCAGGGGGGCGAAAAACTGTTTTTT.

The chain is built from TRBV6-2 or TRBV6-3 and TRBJ1-4, with 10 bases fitting TRBD1. V shed 2 bases and J 8 bases; nucleotides not matched to a gene: 8. Germline assignment: CDR1 MNHEY and CDR2 SVGEGT. The CDR3 has 16 residues. The CDR3 DNA is TGTGCCAGCAGTTACGGGACCGGGACAGGGGTCGAAAAACTGTTTTTT. Encoded protein: CASSYGTGTGVEKLFF.

CDR3 DNA sequence: TGTGCCAGCAGCCTGGAGGCGGGACTAGACGTCGTCGAGCAGTACTTC. Encoded protein: CASSLEAGLDVVEQYF. The chain carries TRBV3-1 (or the pseudogene TRBV3-2) and TRBJ2-7; 8 bases fit TRBD2. V lost 4 bases to trimming and J lost 6 bases; unmatched junction nucleotides: 14. The CDR3 totals 16 residues. CDR1 is LGHDT, CDR2 YNNKEL, per germline (reference sequence).

This clone was detected a few times. The chain uses TRBV28 and TRBJ2-7, with 8 positions matching TRBD2. The CDR3 is 14 amino acids. CDR1 is MDHEN and CDR2 is SYDVKM in the germline V gene. The J segment lost 6 bases and the V segment lost 7 bases, leaving 11 bases of the junction unmatched. Here the CDR3 DNA reads TGTGCCAGCAACGTGCGGGGGGTCCAGGGCGAGCAGTACTTC. Encoded protein: CASNVRGVQGEQYF.

The J gene is TRBJ1-2, the V gene TRBV2; D gene ambiguous. There are 11 residues in the CDR3. Germline values: CDR1 SNHLY, CDR2 FYNNEI. V shed 8 bases and J shed 6 bases, with 10 bases lying between them. CDR3 sequence reads: CASDSEDGYTF. In DNA form, the CDR3 reads TGTGCCAGCGATTCGGAGGATGGCTACACCTTC.

Comments on this clone: Without the conserved terminal phenylalanine or tryptophan, this CDR3 likely stems from a read error. The DNA is omitted, as the CDR3 cannot be located on it reliably, and the CDR3 follows TCRdb's listing. The chain recombines TRBV24-1 with TRBJ2-7; the table's D call TRBD2 went unverified against the DNA. Looked up from germline, CDR1 is KGHDR and CDR2 is SFDVKD. The CDR3 is 10 residues long, ends included. The CDR3 sequence: CATQMVDKRI.

The chain links TRBV27 to TRBJ1-4; TRBD1 is a possible D gene (5 bases). The V end was cut by 7 bases, the J end by 8 bases, with 20 bases between. This CDR3 contains 15 residues. Germline loops: CDR1 MNHEY, CDR2 SMNVEV (reference sequence). The CDR3 DNA follows: TGTGCCAGCACACCATGGGGGGGGTTTCGAGAAAAACTGTTTTTT. Protein: CASTPWGGFREKLFF.

The genes are TRBV29-1 and TRBJ1-5; the D gene is possibly TRBD1 (6 bases). Germline V lookup: CDR1 SQVTM, CDR2 ANQGSEA. This CDR3 region has 13 residues. Trimming took 4 bases from V and 7 from J, leaving 14 bases between them. The chain's CDR3 is CSVVGDISQPQHF. The CDR3 nucleotides are TGCAGCGTTGTAGGGGACATTTCCCAGCCCCAGCATTTT.

The V gene is TRBV10-3, the J gene TRBJ1-2; 10 bases align to TRBD1. Germline values: CDR1 ENHRY, CDR2 SYGVKD. V lost 8 bases to trimming and J lost 11 bases; unmatched junction nucleotides: 8. CDR3 length: 12 residues. The CDR3, as DNA: TGTGCCATCGGGGCGGACAGGGGGGTATACACCTTC. Its translation: CAIGADRGVYTF.

The rearrangement joins TRBV5-4 to TRBJ1-6; 12 bases line up with TRBD1. J lost 7 bases, V lost 3 bases, and 8 bases had no gene match. Germline values: CDR1 SGHNT, CDR2 YYREEE (reference sequence). CDR3 length: 17 residues. The CDR3 is CASSSPGQGARNSPLHF. In DNA, the CDR3 is TGTGCCAGCAGCTCTCCGGGACAGGGGGCAAGAAATTCACCCCTCCACTTT. Drawing the rest from reference TRBV5-4 and TRBJ1-6, the complete variable domain is ETGVTQSPTHLIKTRGQQVTLRCSSQSGHNTVSWYQQALGQGPQFIFQYYREEENGRGNFPPRFSGLQFPNYSSELNVNALELDDSALYLCASSSPGQGARNSPLHFGNGTRLTVT.